This T cell receptor (beta chain) was obtained from a study of cytomegalovirus exposure and HLA in healthy donors. Study outcomes and limitations: According to the study, 180 or so TCR beta chains were cytomegalovirus-associated. Whilst most TCR sequences proved rare, a subset of public TCRs occurred across many donors. It was reported in a later analysis that an Asian-associated ancestry cluster showed fewer N-insertions than the roughly 620-donor mean. Confirmation in vitro established that a few CMV-associated chains were specific for CMV antigens.

About this clone itself: Antigen unknown.

This PCR relied on a set of 60 Vbeta primers and 13 Jbeta primers. Some clones are missing from TCRdb's copy, which holds only in-frame ones; the method was immunoSEQ multiplex PCR. The repertoire includes approximately 77,000 clones, about 75% of them detected once, and roughly 4.9% sits in the top ten. This CDR3 contains 15 residues. Germline V gives CDR1 SNHLY, CDR2 FYNNEI. Trimming removed 5 bases at V and 0 bases at J, with 13 bases between. V and J are TRBV2 and TRBJ2-5; D uncertain. The clonotype was recovered from a man aged 60-69 years in good health and CMV-seropositive. Sequencing input: PBMCs. The CDR3 DNA follows: TGTGCCAGCAGTCAAGTTCAGGCGTACCAAGAGACCCAGTACTTC. Protein sequence: CASSQVQAYQETQYF.